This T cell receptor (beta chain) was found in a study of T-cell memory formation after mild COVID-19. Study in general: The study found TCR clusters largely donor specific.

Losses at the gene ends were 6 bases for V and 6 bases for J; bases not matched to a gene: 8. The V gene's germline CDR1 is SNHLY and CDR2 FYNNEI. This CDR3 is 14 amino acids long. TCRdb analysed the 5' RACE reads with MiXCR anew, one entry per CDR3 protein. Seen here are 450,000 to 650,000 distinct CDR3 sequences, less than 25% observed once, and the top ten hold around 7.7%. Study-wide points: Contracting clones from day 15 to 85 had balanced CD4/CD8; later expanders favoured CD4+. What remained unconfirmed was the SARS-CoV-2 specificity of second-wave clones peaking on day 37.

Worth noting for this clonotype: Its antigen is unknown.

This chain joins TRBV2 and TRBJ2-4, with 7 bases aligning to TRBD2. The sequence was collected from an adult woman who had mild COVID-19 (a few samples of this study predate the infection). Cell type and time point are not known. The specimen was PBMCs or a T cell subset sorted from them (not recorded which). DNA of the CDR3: TGTGCCAGCAGACCTGGGAGCGGGGTAAACATTCAGTACTTC. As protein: CASRPGSGVNIQYF.